This T cell receptor (beta chain) was sequenced for a study of blood T cell repertoires in COVID-19. Study-wide background: The United States, Italy and Spain were the sources of the acute and convalescent COVID-19 samples. PBMCs, B-cell-depleted T cells, or T cells provided the cDNA or gDNA that made up the material.

This clone came up once. The CDR3 contains 15 residues. The germline V gene encodes CDR1 LGHDT and CDR2 YNNKEL (reference sequence). The V and J ends lost 0 bases and 8 bases respectively, with 16 bases between them. In the original processing: Amplification of reference gene primers was used by the study to estimate nucleated cell counts. Libraries were prepared by immunoSEQ multiplex PCR; TCRdb keeps only in-frame clonotypes and omits some of them. V, J and clone size were drawn from that table, and D and trimming were deduced from the DNA. The table lists 85,000 to 95,000 clones, around 88% of them singletons.

The sequence derives from a woman of 80 years or more with acute or convalescent COVID-19. Sequencing was done on a sample of peripheral blood. The chain has TRBV3-1 (or the pseudogene TRBV3-2) and TRBJ1-2; a possible D gene is TRBD1 (5 bases). The CDR3 sequence: CASSQDSGGTWGYTF. The CDR3 nucleotides read TGTGCCAGCAGCCAAGACTCCGGAGGGACTTGGGGCTACACCTTC.